The clone carrying this TCR beta chain was counted between two and nine times. Antigen specificity is unknown. V lost 7 bases to trimming and J lost 4 bases, with 16 bases between them. Germline-derived CDR1 and CDR2 are SGHRS and YFSETQ. The CDR3 is made up of 14 amino acids. Known numbers of the T cell clone KT2 were added to PBMC. Fixed numbers of PBMC received varying amounts of KT2 cells. The data belong to a study of quantifying T cell responses using KT2 cells. Overall study context: TCR alpha and beta constant-region primers primed reverse transcription of RNA. Overall study findings and caveats: KT2 clone alpha and beta sequence counts scaled linearly with input KT2 cell number.

An oligo carrying a UMI was ligated to the cDNA 3' end. An equimolar mix of RC1.1 and RC1.2 primed the beta chain across TRBC1 and TRBC2. TCRdb reanalysed the UMI-ligation and nested PCR reads using MiXCR and keeps one entry per CDR3 protein. The sample includes about 33,000 distinct CDR3 sequences, approximately 10% of them seen just once. The sample taken for sequencing was PBMCs spiked with cells of the T cell clone KT2. This TCR derives from a human donor. The chain is built from TRBV5-1 and TRBJ2-3; tentatively, D is TRBD2 (5 bases). CDR3 sequence: CASVKRVGADTQYF. In DNA form, the CDR3 reads TGCGCCAGCGTGAAGAGGGTCGGGGCAGATACGCAGTATTTT.